A single sample gave rise to the 16 T cell receptor beta chains below, sequenced in a study of vaccination and CD4 T cells after COVID-19. Cultured CD4+ T-cell DNA underwent Oncomine TCR Beta short-read sequencing. TCRdb reprocessed the PCR reads with MiXCR, giving one entry per CDR3 protein. The table shows 7,000 to 7,500 distinct CDR3 sequences, with 33% occurring only once. Treatment meaning: roughly ten-day PBMC culture with coronavirus spike peptide pools or control peptides (ViraFEST assay). Unexposed donor CD4+ T cells predated the COVID-19 pandemic, collected 2011-2018. These receptors' targets are unknown. The specimen was CD4+ T cells from blood, cultured in vitro. Source of these receptors: a human donor in good health.

A few counts support this clonotype. The V call is TRBV6-1, the J call TRBJ1-6; D may be TRBD1 (5 bases). The germline V gene encodes CDR1 MNHNS and CDR2 SASEGT. The CDR3 is made up of 13 amino acids. Trimming pared 3 bases from V and 5 bases from J, leaving 5 bases between. CDR3 DNA: TGTGCCAGCAGTGACAGGGATAATTCACCCCTCCACTTT. Its protein product is CASSDRDNSPLHF.

This chain joins TRBV6-1 and TRBJ2-7, with 9 bases fitting TRBD1. CDR1 is MNHNS and CDR2 is SASEGT in the germline V gene. J gave up 4 bases and V 8 bases, and 15 bases lay outside the gene matches. This CDR3 region has 16 residues. The DNA of the CDR3 is TGTGCCAGCTACTCAGCCTCCGGGACAGGGCCGTACGAGCAGTACTTC. It codes for CASYSASGTGPYEQYF.

This clonotype was seen only a few times. The chain links TRBV15 to TRBJ2-5; perhaps TRBD2 as D (5 bases). There are 13 residues in the CDR3. Germline V gene sequence: CDR1 LNHNV, CDR2 YYDKDF (reference sequence). Trimming took off 0 bases at V and 9 bases at J, with 11 bases between the two ends. Here the CDR3 reads CATSRDGDQAQYF. The CDR3 DNA sequence: TGTGCCACCAGCAGAGACGGGGATCAGGCCCAGTACTTC.

The V call is TRBV6-2 or TRBV6-3, the J call TRBJ2-2; D is undetermined. Germline values: CDR1 MNHEY, CDR2 SVGEGT. The CDR3 consists of 12 residues. The V and J ends lost 10 bases and 6 bases respectively, with 12 bases between them. DNA for the CDR3: TGTGCCATCGGTTTCGGTCCCGGGGAGCTGTTTTTT. It encodes CAIGFGPGELFF.

This clonotype showed up just a few times. The chain is built from TRBV12-3 or TRBV12-4 and TRBJ2-5, with D possibly TRBD2 on 5 matching bases. This CDR3 is built from 14 residues. Trimming shortened V by 3 bases and J by 1 base, and 9 bases separated the two germline ends. CDR3 region: CASSFPGFQETQYF. CDR3 in DNA: TGTGCCAGCAGTTTCCCGGGGTTCCAAGAGACCCAGTACTTC.

The CDR3, as DNA: TGCGCCAGCAGCTTGATTGGACTGGCGAACACCGGGGAGCTGTTTTTT. Translation: CASSLIGLANTGELFF. The rearrangement uses TRBV5-1 and TRBJ2-2; D possibly corresponds to TRBD2 (5 bases). Between the trimmed V and J ends, which lost 1 base and 0 bases, there was a span of 10 bases. The CDR3 length is 16 residues. CDR1 SGHRS and CDR2 YFSETQ come from the germline V gene.

The V call is TRBV14, the J call TRBJ2-3; possible D gene TRBD1, 6 bases. Trimming pared 7 bases from V and 8 bases from J, leaving 16 bases between. This CDR3 comprises 13 residues. Germline loops: CDR1 SGHDN, CDR2 FVKESK. This CDR3 is CASNPTGPGTQYF. The CDR3 bases are TGTGCCAGCAACCCAACAGGGCCCGGTACGCAGTATTTT.

This clonotype came up a few times. The chain joins TRBV2 to TRBJ1-2; 9 bases match TRBD1. The germline CDR1 and CDR2 sequences are SNHLY and FYNNEI. V gave up 7 bases and J gave up 2 bases; unmatched junction bases: 2. The CDR3 length is 13 residues. The CDR3 spells CASKQGANYGYTF. CDR3 nucleotides: TGTGCCAGCAAACAGGGGGCCAACTATGGCTACACCTTC. Looking up the rest from reference TRBV2 and TRBJ1-2 gives the full variable domain: EPEVTQTPSHQVTQMGQEVILRCVPISNHLYFYWYRQILGQKVEFLVSFYNNEISEKSEIFDDQFSVERPDGSNFTLKIRSTKLEDSAMYFCASKQGANYGYTFGSGTRLTVV.

The V and J genes are TRBV6-1 and TRBJ2-1; 7 bases line up with TRBD2. V lost 8 bases to trimming and J lost 1 base; unmatched junction nucleotides: 11. CDR1 is MNHNS, CDR2 SASEGT, per germline. There are 16 residues in the CDR3. CDR3 coding DNA: TGTGCCAGCCGAAGGGCGTGGACTAGGTCCTACAATGAGCAGTTCTTC. Translation gives CASRRAWTRSYNEQFF.

V gene TRBV20-1 combines with J gene TRBJ2-1; 9 bases align to TRBD2. CDR3 length: 14 amino acids. In germline, CDR1 is DFQATT, CDR2 SNEGSKA (reference sequence). The ends lost 6 bases at V and 9 bases at J; junction bases unmatched: 12. CDR3 region: CSAPRERGAGEQFF. The DNA of the CDR3 is TGCAGTGCCCCGAGGGAGCGGGGGGCCGGTGAGCAGTTCTTC.

This clonotype was seen a few times. CDR3 bases: TGTGCCTGGGGAGCGGTGTACCAAGAGACCCAGTACTTC. Translating gives CAWGAVYQETQYF. The rearrangement joins TRBV30 to TRBJ2-5, with TRBD2 as a possible D gene (5 bases). The CDR3 consists of 13 residues. CDR1 and CDR2 from the germline V gene are GTSNPN and SVGIG (reference sequence). V dropped 5 bases and J dropped 0 bases, with 10 bases sitting between them.

This clonotype was seen only a few times. The rearrangement joins TRBV20-1 to TRBJ2-1, with a weak D call TRBD1 (6 bases). V lost 3 bases to trimming and J lost 5 bases, with 17 bases between them. This CDR3 spans 15 amino acids. Germline V lookup: CDR1 DFQATT, CDR2 SNEGSKA (reference sequence). In DNA form, the CDR3 reads TGCAGTGCTAGGGGGGCAGGGTGGGACCACAATGAGCAGTTCTTC. Translating it yields CSARGAGWDHNEQFF.

This clonotype appeared a few times. The chain employs TRBV6-1 and TRBJ2-2; D might be TRBD1 (6 bases). Looked up from germline, CDR1 is MNHNS and CDR2 is SASEGT. The CDR3 is made up of 14 amino acids. Trimming removed 8 bases from V and 5 bases from J, with 15 bases in between. The CDR3 bases are TGTGCCAGCGGAACAGGGAGTAGAACCGGGGAGCTGTTTTTT. Amino acids: CASGTGSRTGELFF.

The chain joins TRBV10-2 to TRBJ2-7; D is tentatively TRBD1 or TRBD2 (5 bases each). Germline CDR1 and CDR2: WSHSY and SAAADI. Trimming stripped 7 bases from V and 2 bases from J, with 15 bases between. The CDR3 is 14 residues long. The CDR3 coding sequence is TGCGCCAGCATTCTCGGGGACCATACCTACGAGCAGTACTTC. Its translation: CASILGDHTYEQYF.

The rearrangement links TRBV5-1 to TRBJ1-1; tentatively, D is TRBD1 (6 bases). The germline gives CDR1 SGHRS, CDR2 YFSETQ. V lost 0 bases to trimming and J lost 6 bases, with 15 bases between them. The CDR3 spans 15 residues. For the CDR3, the DNA is TGCGCCAGCAGCTTGGTGGGGGGCGATTCCCCTGAAGCTTTCTTT. It translates to CASSLVGGDSPEAFF.

The rearrangement uses TRBV5-1 and TRBJ2-3, with D perhaps assigned TRBD1 or TRBD2 (5 bases each). Per the germline V gene, CDR1 is SGHRS and CDR2 is YFSETQ. Trimming stripped 0 bases from V and 5 bases from J, with 10 bases between. CDR3 length: 14 amino acids. CDR3 coding DNA: TGCGCCAGCAGCTTGGGAGGGGTGGAAGATACGCAGTATTTT. This translates into CASSLGGVEDTQYF.